Following are 21 T cell receptor beta chains from one sample sequenced in a study of blood T cell repertoires in COVID-19 (dated by TCRdb to about 2020). Library preparation employed the immunoSEQ multiplex PCR assay. TCRdb took this table from immuneACCESS and kept in-frame rearrangements with V and J called. Such tables lack part of the clones; where checked against another copy, unresolved V genes explain under half of the gap, and the rest is unexplained. The sample includes 150,000 to 200,000 clones, with about 86% observed a single time. The ten biggest clones cover 2.6% of the sample. Sample: peripheral blood. The receptors were sampled from a human donor with acute or convalescent COVID-19. The donor label of this sample is uncertain.

The chain carries TRBV12-3 or TRBV12-4 and TRBJ1-2, with TRBD1 as a possible D gene (6 bases). The V end was cut by 5 bases, the J end by 4 bases, with 8 bases between. The CDR3 is made up of 12 amino acids. CDR3 loop: CASSQQGYGYTF. The CDR3 DNA follows: TGTGCCAGCAGTCAACAGGGCTATGGCTACACCTTC.

The chain joins TRBV2 to TRBJ2-3; 7 bases match TRBD2. This CDR3 region has 14 residues. After removal of 8 bases from V and 2 bases from J, the junction contained 7 bases not matched to a gene. Looked up from germline, CDR1 is SNHLY and CDR2 is FYNNEI. The CDR3 nucleotides are TGTGCCAGCGGGCTGGCGGGGGACACAGATACGCAGTATTTT. It encodes CASGLAGDTDTQYF. Using reference TRBV2 and TRBJ2-3 for the parts outside the CDR3, the full variable domain is EPEVTQTPSHQVTQMGQEVILRCVPISNHLYFYWYRQILGQKVEFLVSFYNNEISEKSEIFDDQFSVERPDGSNFTLKIRSTKLEDSAMYFCASGLAGDTDTQYFGPGTRLTVL.

Only a few counts were recorded for this clone. The limits of the CDR3 on the DNA are not certain, so only TCRdb's listed CDR3 is given. The CDR3 loop is CASSPWDTGDFRGYTF. V usage is TRBV5-4 and J usage is TRBJ1-2; the table calls TRBD1, which could not be checked here. CDR1 SGHNT and CDR2 YYREEE come from the germline V gene (reference sequence). The CDR3 spans 16 residues, counting both ends.

This sequence joins TRBV9 and TRBJ1-1, with D perhaps matching TRBD1 (6 bases). Germline values: CDR1 SGDLS, CDR2 YYNGEE. V lost 4 bases and J lost 1, with 14 bases in between. The length of the CDR3 is 15 residues. The CDR3 spells CASSPRGTPNTEAFF. CDR3 nucleotides: TGTGCCAGCAGCCCTAGGGGGACACCGAACACTGAAGCTTTCTTT. The variable domain in full, completed from reference TRBV9 and TRBJ1-1, reads DSGVTQTPKHLITATGQRVTLRCSPRSGDLSVYWYQQSLDQGLQFLIQYYNGEERAKGNILERFSAQQFPDLHSELNLSSLELGDSALYFCASSPRGTPNTEAFFGQGTRLTVV.

A few counts support this clone. In DNA, the CDR3 is TGTGCCAGCAGCGTAGCTGGGGGGGCCAACTATGGCTACACCTTC. Protein product: CASSVAGGANYGYTF. The gene calls are TRBV9 and TRBJ1-2; weak D call: TRBD1 (6 bases). The CDR3 runs to 15 residues. V shed 0 bases and J shed 2 bases, with 11 bases lying between them. CDR1 and CDR2 from the germline V gene are SGDLS and YYNGEE.

This rearrangement joins TRBV3-1 (or the pseudogene TRBV3-2) to TRBJ2-5; possible D gene TRBD1, 6 bases. CDR3 length: 15 residues. Germline CDR1 is LGHDT and CDR2 is YNNKEL (reference sequence). Trimming removed 1 base from V and 4 bases from J, with 13 bases in between. CDR3 sequence: CASSQANRVGETQYF. The CDR3 DNA reads TGTGCCAGCAGCCAAGCAAACAGGGTCGGAGAGACCCAGTACTTC.

This chain uses TRBV6-2 or TRBV6-3 with TRBJ2-7; no clear D gene. Germline values: CDR1 MNHEY, CDR2 SVGEGT. The CDR3 is 11 residues long. The V end was cut by 2 bases, the J end by 7 bases, with 6 bases between. The CDR3 DNA is TGTGCCAGCAGTTACCCCCGGGAGCAGTACTTC. Its translation: CASSYPREQYF.

The chain joins TRBV29-1 to TRBJ1-1, with a weak D call TRBD1 (6 bases). The CDR3 covers 20 residues. Trimming took 0 bases from V and 0 from J, leaving 26 bases between them. Germline loops: CDR1 SQVTM, CDR2 ANQGSEA. The CDR3 region is CSVEESQRGRGALMNTEAFF. Written as DNA, the CDR3 is TGCAGCGTTGAAGAAAGCCAGCGGGGGCGAGGGGCCCTAATGAACACTGAAGCTTTCTTT.

The CDR3: CSVDNTYF. In DNA form, the CDR3 reads TGCAGCGTTGACAATACATACTTC. The chain links TRBV29-1 to TRBJ2-5; D is uncertain. The CDR3 has 8 residues. The V and J ends lost 3 bases and 14 bases respectively, with 7 bases between them. The V gene's germline CDR1 is SQVTM and CDR2 ANQGSEA.

This chain uses TRBV3-1 (or the pseudogene TRBV3-2) with TRBJ2-3; possibly TRBD1 for D (6 bases). Trimming removed 4 bases from V and 4 bases from J, with 18 bases in between. This CDR3 spans 16 amino acids. Germline V gene lookup returns CDR1 LGHDT and CDR2 YNNKEL (reference sequence). The CDR3 bases are TGTGCCAGCAGCCTTGAAACAGGGACGGTTTCAGATACGCAGTATTTT. Translation: CASSLETGTVSDTQYF.

This clone has a single count. V gene TRBV6-5 combines with J gene TRBJ1-5, with 7 bases matching TRBD1. V trimming: 10 bases; J trimming: 7 bases; junction bases outside the gene matches: 13. The CDR3 has 14 residues. CDR1 and CDR2 from the germline V gene are MNHEY and SVGAGI. CDR3 sequence: CAITPTGNGQPQHF. CDR3 DNA sequence: TGTGCCATCACCCCGACAGGGAACGGCCAGCCCCAGCATTTT.

The J gene is TRBJ1-5, the V gene TRBV2, with 7 bases lining up with TRBD1. The ends lost 6 bases at V and 6 bases at J; junction bases unmatched: 8. CDR3 length: 14 residues. CDR1 and CDR2 from the germline V gene are SNHLY and FYNNEI. CDR3 loop: CASSPTGFFQPQHF. In DNA, the CDR3 is TGTGCCAGCAGCCCGACAGGGTTTTTTCAGCCCCAGCATTTT. Filled out from reference TRBV2 and TRBJ1-5, the complete variable domain reads EPEVTQTPSHQVTQMGQEVILRCVPISNHLYFYWYRQILGQKVEFLVSFYNNEISEKSEIFDDQFSVERPDGSNFTLKIRSTKLEDSAMYFCASSPTGFFQPQHFGDGTRLSIL.

The V call is TRBV19, the J call TRBJ2-1; the match to TRBD2 covers 13 bases. CDR1 and CDR2 (germline): LNHDA, SQIVND (reference sequence). This CDR3 comprises 15 residues. Trimming at V came to 5 bases and at J to 6 bases, leaving 4 bases not matched to a gene. The CDR3 DNA is TGTGCCAGTAGTGCAGGACTAGCGGGGGTCAATGAGCAGTTCTTC. This codes for CASSAGLAGVNEQFF. Drawing the rest from reference TRBV19 and TRBJ2-1, the complete variable domain is DGGITQSPKYLFRKEGQNVTLSCEQNLNHDAMYWYRQDPGQGLRLIYYSQIVNDFQKGDIAEGYSVSREKKESFPLTVTSAQKNPTAFYLCASSAGLAGVNEQFFGPGTRLTVL.

This clone was observed once. The chain is built from TRBV7-9 and TRBJ1-1, with 9 bases that match TRBD1. The CDR3 consists of 13 residues. Trimming at V came to 1 base and at J to 6 bases, leaving 0 bases not matched to a gene. Germline CDR1 is SEHNR and CDR2 is FQNEAQ (reference sequence). This chain's CDR3 is CASSLDRGPEAFF. The CDR3 DNA follows: TGTGCCAGCAGCTTAGACAGGGGGCCTGAAGCTTTCTTT.

The gene calls are TRBV7-8 and TRBJ2-2; 9 positions match TRBD1. After removal of 7 bases from V and 3 bases from J, the junction contained 6 bases not matched to a gene. From germline, CDR1 is SGHVS and CDR2 FQNEAQ. This CDR3 spans 15 amino acids. CDR3 nucleotide sequence: TGTGCCAGCACCTACCGGGACAGGGACACCGGGGAGCTGTTTTTT. Translated, it gives CASTYRDRDTGELFF.

V usage is TRBV28 and J usage is TRBJ2-2, with TRBD2 matching over 7 bases. This CDR3 contains 11 residues. Looked up from germline, CDR1 is MDHEN and CDR2 is SYDVKM. V was pared by 8 bases and J by 15 bases, with 9 bases of the junction left unmatched. The CDR3 nucleotides read TGTGCCAGCCGCGCGGGAGCCAAGGTGTTTTTT. Protein product: CASRAGAKVFF.

The V gene is TRBV5-5, the J gene TRBJ1-1, with no clear D. CDR3 length equals 14 residues. V was shortened by 0 bases and J by 6 bases, with 12 bases between the two germline ends. CDR1 and CDR2 from the germline V gene are SGHKS and YYEKEE (reference sequence). The CDR3 DNA follows: TGTGCCAGCAGCTTGGCCGGGGTTAACGCTGAAGCTTTCTTT. Its translation: CASSLAGVNAEAFF. Full variable domain (outside the CDR3, taken from reference TRBV5-5 and TRBJ1-1): DAGVTQSPTHLIKTRGQQVTLRCSPISGHKSVSWYQQVLGQGPQFIFQYYEKEERGRGNFPDRFSARQFPNYSSELNVNALLLGDSALYLCASSLAGVNAEAFFGQGTRLTVV.

The V call is TRBV30, the J call TRBJ1-5; tentative D call: TRBD1 (5 bases). CDR3 length: 13 amino acids. Deletions cut 2 bases from V and 6 bases from J, with 11 bases between. CDR1 and CDR2 (germline): GTSNPN, SVGIG (reference sequence). The CDR3 reads CAWSPGAGQPQHF. CDR3 DNA sequence: TGTGCCTGGAGTCCTGGGGCAGGTCAGCCCCAGCATTTT.

This clone appeared a single time. The chain recombines TRBV5-1 with TRBJ1-5, with D uncertain. Germline V gives CDR1 SGHRS, CDR2 YFSETQ. The CDR3 consists of 13 residues. V lost 5 bases and J lost 0, with 6 bases in between. CDR3 protein: CASREDSNQPQHF. CDR3 sequence (DNA): TGCGCCAGCAGAGAGGATAGCAATCAGCCCCAGCATTTT. Together with reference TRBV5-1 and TRBJ1-5, the CDR3 gives the full variable domain: KAGVTQTPRYLIKTRGQQVTLSCSPISGHRSVSWYQQTPGQGLQFLFEYFSETQRNKGNFPGRFSGRQFSNSRSEMNVSTLELGDSALYLCASREDSNQPQHFGDGTRLSIL.

The chain uses TRBV2 and TRBJ2-7, with a tentative D call TRBD2 (6 bases). There are 12 residues in the CDR3. Germline V CDR1 and CDR2: SNHLY, FYNNEI. The V end was cut by 6 bases, the J end by 6 bases, with 12 bases between. CDR3 DNA sequence: TGTGCCAGCAGACTAGGAGGGAGCGAGCAGTACTTC. Residues: CASRLGGSEQYF.

The rearrangement joins TRBV3-1 (or the pseudogene TRBV3-2) to TRBJ2-7; 9 positions match TRBD1. The V gene end was trimmed by 4 bases and the J gene end by 5 bases; junction bases not matched to a gene: 6. Germline V gene sequence: CDR1 LGHDT, CDR2 YNNKEL (reference sequence). The CDR3 is made up of 14 amino acids. CDR3 amino acids: CASSRPGTGNEQYF. The CDR3 bases are TGTGCCAGCAGCCGACCCGGGACAGGGAACGAGCAGTACTTC.